This T cell receptor (beta chain) came from a study of long-term antiretroviral therapy in people with HIV. Per donor, a minimum of one pre-ART and a minimum of two post-ART PBMC samples were available. Before they underwent DNA extraction, samples held roughly 0.95-11 million cryopreserved PBMC. The length of the CDR3 is 14 residues. The V gene's germline CDR1 is SNHLY and CDR2 FYNNEI. The V segment lost 7 bases and the J segment 0 bases; nucleotides outside the gene matches: 3. Runs used v3.0 of the immunoSEQ assay and were done at survey level. The assay was immunoSEQ multiplex PCR, and TCRdb's table has in-frame clones only and misses some. The profile shows under 50,000 clones, less than 90% of them singletons.

This specimen was unsorted PBMCs, taken just before starting antiretroviral therapy. The receptor was derived from a woman under 30 with HIV. The rearrangement links TRBV2 to TRBJ2-3; TRBD2 matches at 8 bases. CDR3 bases: TGTGCCAGCATCAAGCGGGGGAGCACAGATACGCAGTATTTT. Amino acid sequence: CASIKRGSTDTQYF.